This T cell receptor (beta chain) came from a study of T cell repertoires in cytomegalovirus infection. About the research overall: From public TCR beta signatures came an indication of both CMV infection and matching HLA type. Study results and caveats: Cumulative public TCR beta family frequency identified carriers of CMV plus the relevant HLA. HLA-C-restricted CMV clonotypes gave the most frequent clonotype in two of eight donors.

There are many counts of this clonotype. What it binds is not known. TCRdb passed the reads through MiXCR, listing each CDR3 protein once. The data hold around 100,000 distinct CDR3 sequences, with 10% observed a single time. Trimming removed 7 bases from V and 14 bases from J, with 21 bases in between. CDR1 is MNHNY, CDR2 SVGAGI, per germline (reference sequence). The CDR3 totals 13 residues. The chain uses TRBV6-6 and TRBJ2-1; TRBD2 might be the D (7 bases). This TCR came from a human donor in good health (CMV status not recorded). Some clones in this sample may be carry-over from other donors' samples. Sequenced: PBMCs, sequenced either directly or after in vitro stimulation (not recorded which). In nucleotides, the CDR3 is TGTGCCAGCACCCGAGGGGGGGCTGCCCTAGAGTTCTTC. As protein: CASTRGGAALEFF.